The rows below give T cell receptor beta chains drawn from one sample of a study of Graves' ophthalmopathy and Graves' hyperthyroidism. TCRdb re-analysed the multiplex PCR reads in MiXCR, keeping a single row per CDR3 protein. The repertoire holds hundreds of thousands of distinct CDR3 sequences, with around 21% as singletons. Sequencing was performed on peripheral blood. The receptor set was obtained from a woman between 18 and 29 years old with stable Graves' hyperthyroidism. The CDR3 runs from the conserved cysteine through the conserved F or W. D genes are given only for firm matches. For some rows the clone size is stated as once, few or many, or as a class when expanded; others skip it.

abundance	d_gene	v_gene	j_gene	CDR3nt	CDR3aa
NA	NA	TRBV12-3/TRBV12-4	TRBJ1-4	TGTGCCAGCAGCCCTATTGTGGCAGGACACGAAAAACTGTTTTTT	CASSPIVAGHEKLFF
many	TRBD2	TRBV7-2	TRBJ2-3	TGTGCGATGACTAGCGGATCTAGCACAGATACGCAGTATTTT	CAMTSGSSTDTQYF
few	NA	TRBV20-1	TRBJ1-1	TGCAGTGCTAGATCGGGTTCCTGGGACACTGAAGCTTTCTTT	CSARSGSWDTEAFF
NA	NA	TRBV11-2	TRBJ2-7	TGTGCCAGCAGCTTAGAGGTCTTCGCGGACACCTACGAGCAGTACTTC	CASSLEVFADTYEQYF
NA	TRBD1	TRBV11-3	TRBJ1-2	TGTGCCAGCAGCGCTGGACAGGACTATGGCTACACCTTC	CASSAGQDYGYTF
many	NA	TRBV7-2	TRBJ2-4	TGTGCCAGCAGCTTACCCGGATCAGGAGGACACTCGTACTTC	CASSLPGSGGHSYF
many	NA	TRBV7-8	TRBJ2-4	TGTGCCAGCAGCTCCGGCCCGTTAGCCAAAAACATTCAGTACTTC	CASSSGPLAKNIQYF
few	TRBD2	TRBV5-1	TRBJ2-5	TGCGCCAGCAGCTTGCGGGGGGACTTTACCCAGTACTTC	CASSLRGDFTQYF
once	TRBD1	TRBV12-3/TRBV12-4	TRBJ1-2	TGTGCCAGCAGCCGACAGGGGCGTACCTATGGCTACACCTTC	CASSRQGRTYGYTF
many	NA	TRBV5-1	TRBJ2-2	TGCGCCAGCAGCTTGGAAGCGAACACCGGGGAGCTGTTTTTT	CASSLEANTGELFF
many	TRBD1	TRBV6-5	TRBJ1-5	TGTGCCAGCAGTTATGAAGGGGGCTGGAATCAGCCCCAGCATTTT	CASSYEGGWNQPQHF
many	TRBD2	TRBV2	TRBJ2-2	TGTGCCAGCAGGGAACTAGCGGAGAACACCGGGGAGCTGTTTTTT	CASRELAENTGELFF
many	NA	TRBV12-3/TRBV12-4	TRBJ1-2	TGTGCCAGCAGTATGCAGGGAGTCTATGGCTACACCTTC	CASSMQGVYGYTF
many	TRBD2	TRBV4-3	TRBJ2-7	TGCGCCAGCAGCCAAACCCCGGGACTAGCGGCCTACAAGCAGTACTTC	CASSQTPGLAAYKQYF
many	NA	TRBV24-1	TRBJ2-5	TGTGCCACCAGTGACTACGGGGTCGGGGGGCCGTACCTCTCACAAGAGACCCAGTACTTC	CATSDYGVGGPYLSQETQYF
many	NA	TRBV7-2	TRBJ2-5	TGTGCCAGCAGCACCATGGGACTCGTCCAAGAGACCCAGTACTTC	CASSTMGLVQETQYF
few	NA	TRBV5-5	TRBJ2-4	TGTGCCAGCAGCTCAGGGGCGGGGCTGAGGTTCGGAAACATTCAGTACTTC	CASSSGAGLRFGNIQYF
once	NA	TRBV12-3/TRBV12-4	TRBJ1-5	TGTGCCAGCACTAACGGGCTGGGGAATCAGCCCCAGCATTTT	CASTNGLGNQPQHF
many	TRBD1	TRBV6-5	TRBJ1-1	TGTGCCAGCAGTTCTCCGGACAGGGGGGCTAACACTGAAGCTTTCTTT	CASSSPDRGANTEAFF
many	NA	TRBV7-8	TRBJ1-1	TGTGCCAGCAGCTACACCGGGGGGAACACTGAAGCTTTCTTT	CASSYTGGNTEAFF
many	NA	TRBV7-3	TRBJ2-2	TGTGCCAGCAGCTTAATCGGGACCGGGGAGCTGTCTTTT	CASSLIGTGELSF
many	TRBD1	TRBV3-1	TRBJ1-2	TGTGCCAGCAGCCCGACAGGGCTCCATGGCTACACCTTC	CASSPTGLHGYTF
NA	NA	TRBV11-2	TRBJ2-3	TGTGCCAGCAGTCCAAACCCTGCAGATACGCAGTATTTT	CASSPNPADTQYF
NA	NA	TRBV7-2	TRBJ2-7	TGTGCCAGCAGCCCGCCTTACATCACCTACGAGCAGTACTTC	CASSPPYITYEQYF
many	NA	TRBV11-2	TRBJ1-1	TGTGCCAGCAGCTTAGCGGGCAGGAGCAGTGAAGCTTTCTTT	CASSLAGRSSEAFF
few	NA	TRBV20-1	TRBJ2-6	TGCAGTGCTAGGGGCTCTGGGGCCAACGTCCTGACTTTC	CSARGSGANVLTF
many	NA	TRBV18	TRBJ2-5	TGTGCCAGCTCACCACCAACAGGGCAAGAGACCCAGTACTTC	CASSPPTGQETQYF
NA	NA	TRBV28	TRBJ1-1	TGTGCCAGCAGTTTCCACAGGCCGGGGGCTGAAGCTTTCTTT	CASSFHRPGAEAFF
NA	NA	TRBV12-5	TRBJ2-7	TGTGCTAGTCTCCAGAACTCCTACGAGCAGTACTTC	CASLQNSYEQYF
many	NA	TRBV20-1	TRBJ1-1	TGCAGTGCTAGGTGGGGTTTGGCCCTGAGCACTGAAGCTTTCTTT	CSARWGLALSTEAFF
few	NA	TRBV30	TRBJ2-4	TGTGCCTGGAGTGTACCTCGGCTTGTTGCCAAAAACATTCAGTACTTC	CAWSVPRLVAKNIQYF
NA	NA	TRBV10-3	TRBJ2-5	TGTGCCACCGGGAAATCGAACCAAGAGACCCAGTACTTC	CATGKSNQETQYF
many	NA	TRBV6-1	TRBJ1-6	TGTGCCAGCAGTGAAGCAAGAGGCCGGGGTTCACCCCTCCACTTT	CASSEARGRGSPLHF
many	NA	TRBV14	TRBJ2-7	TGTGCCAGCAGCCAAGATTTGGTGGGGTCCACCTACGAGCAGTACTTC	CASSQDLVGSTYEQYF
many	NA	TRBV5-6	TRBJ2-7	TGTGCCAGCACCGAGGGGCGTTCATCCTACGAGCAGTACTTC	CASTEGRSSYEQYF
NA	TRBD2	TRBV28	TRBJ2-5	TGTGCCAGCAGTCCCAGAAGCGGGAGGGCCGGGGAGACCCAGTACTTC	CASSPRSGRAGETQYF
NA	NA	TRBV6-2/TRBV6-3	TRBJ1-5	TGTGCCAGCAGGCCAACTCTTCCCGGGACACTCAATCAGCCCCAGCATTTT	CASRPTLPGTLNQPQHF